These 32 T cell receptor beta chains originate from one sample sequenced in a study of blood T cell repertoires in COVID-19. Repertoires were generated with immunoSEQ multiplex PCR, while TCRdb's copy carries only in-frame clones and drops some. Of about 58,000 clones listed, more than 80% are singletons. The sample consisted of peripheral blood. These receptors were collected from a man aged 55 to 70 with COVID-19, enrolled during active disease.

In its sample, this clone was seen a few times. The V call is TRBV10-3, the J call TRBJ2-1; 14 bases agree with TRBD2. Trimming cost V 4 bases and J 5 bases; bases outside gene matches: 4. The CDR3 has 16 residues. Looked up from germline, CDR1 is ENHRY and CDR2 is SYGVKD. The CDR3 is CAISGTSGGNNNEQFF. CDR3 nucleotide sequence: TGTGCCATCAGTGGGACTAGCGGGGGGAACAACAATGAGCAGTTCTTC.

The V and J genes are TRBV7-6 and TRBJ2-2; tentatively, D is TRBD1 (5 bases). V was pared by 0 bases and J by 0 bases, with 14 bases between. The CDR3 is 18 amino acids. Germline V gene data show CDR1 as SGHVS and CDR2 as FNYEAQ. The CDR3 is CASSLAMGQAANTGELFF. Here the CDR3 DNA reads TGTGCCAGCAGCTTAGCGATGGGGCAGGCCGCGAACACCGGGGAGCTGTTTTTT.

The rearrangement links TRBV5-1 to TRBJ2-3; TRBD1 might be the D (5 bases). This CDR3 comprises 13 residues. Trimming removed 4 bases at V and 4 bases at J, with 10 bases between. Per germline, CDR1 SGHRS and CDR2 YFSETQ. This chain's CDR3 is CASSPTAADTQYF. The CDR3 nucleotides read TGCGCCAGCAGCCCGACAGCCGCAGATACGCAGTATTTT.

The CDR3: CASSLANSGNTIYF. The CDR3 bases are TGTGCCAGCAGCTTGGCCAACTCTGGAAACACCATATATTTT. The chain links TRBV7-2 to TRBJ1-3; D ambiguous. CDR3 length: 14 residues. Germline V gene lookup returns CDR1 SGHTA and CDR2 FQGNSA. V was cut by 3 bases and J by 0 bases, with 6 bases left in between.

Only one count was recorded for this clone. The chain recombines TRBV7-9 with TRBJ1-5; 9 bases are shared with TRBD1. CDR1 SEHNR and CDR2 FQNEAQ come from the germline V gene (reference sequence). With 8 bases clipped from V and 1 base from J, the junction kept 3 bases outside the gene matches. CDR3 length equals 14 residues. The CDR3 region is CASGTGLSNQPQHF. In DNA, the CDR3 is TGTGCCAGCGGGACAGGGCTGAGCAATCAGCCCCAGCATTTT.

The chain links TRBV5-1 to TRBJ1-2; 8 bases are a match to TRBD1. V trimming: 2 bases; J trimming: 3 bases; junction bases outside the gene matches: 3. The CDR3 has 14 residues. From germline, CDR1 is SGHRS and CDR2 YFSETQ. The CDR3 sequence is CASSLDRGDYGYTF. The CDR3 DNA follows: TGCGCCAGCAGCTTAGACAGGGGCGACTATGGCTACACCTTC. The whole variable domain, filled in from reference TRBV5-1 and TRBJ1-2, reads KAGVTQTPRYLIKTRGQQVTLSCSPISGHRSVSWYQQTPGQGLQFLFEYFSETQRNKGNFPGRFSGRQFSNSRSEMNVSTLELGDSALYLCASSLDRGDYGYTFGSGTRLTVV.

This clone was counted a single time. The rearrangement joins TRBV29-1 to TRBJ2-1; 9 nucleotides agree with TRBD1. The CDR3 totals 13 residues. Trimming removed 7 bases from V and 5 bases from J; junction bases left unmatched: 6. Germline values: CDR1 SQVTM, CDR2 ANQGSEA. The CDR3 DNA follows: TGCAGCGCCGGGACAGGGATGCACAATGAGCAGTTCTTC. Its protein is CSAGTGMHNEQFF.

The chain combines TRBV25-1 with TRBJ2-3; the match to TRBD1 covers 8 bases. Losses at the gene ends were 5 bases for V and 3 bases for J; bases not matched to a gene: 7. CDR1 is MGHDK, CDR2 SYGVNS, per germline. The CDR3 totals 15 residues. CDR3 nucleotide sequence: TGTGCCAGCAGTTTGTCAGGGGGCGGGACAGATACGCAGTATTTT. This encodes CASSLSGGGTDTQYF. The entire variable domain, with the rest obtained from reference TRBV25-1 and TRBJ2-3, is as follows: EADIYQTPRYLVIGTGKKITLECSQTMGHDKMYWYQQDPGMELHLIHYSYGVNSTEKGDLSSESTVSRIRTEHFPLTLESARPSHTSQYLCASSLSGGGTDTQYFGPGTRLTVL.

The rearrangement joins TRBV11-3 to TRBJ1-2, with 8 positions matching TRBD1. V shed 5 bases and J 6 bases; nucleotides not matched to a gene: 20. The CDR3 loop spans 18 amino acids. Germline values: CDR1 SGHNT, CDR2 YENEEA. CDR3: CASSLNKFGTGRADGYTF. The CDR3 DNA reads as TGTGCCAGCAGCCTAAACAAATTTGGGACAGGTAGAGCTGATGGCTACACCTTC.

This clone has just one count. This sequence joins TRBV15 and TRBJ2-1; 11 nucleotides align to TRBD2. The CDR3 is 16 residues long. CDR1 and CDR2 (germline): LNHNV, YYDKDF (reference sequence). J lost 9 bases, V lost 0 bases, and 7 bases had no gene match. The CDR3 region is CATSRDALAGVFEQFF. The CDR3 DNA follows: TGTGCCACCAGCAGAGATGCACTAGCGGGAGTTTTTGAGCAGTTCTTC.

This clone came up a few times. The J gene is TRBJ1-6, the V gene TRBV6-5, with a weak D call TRBD1 (6 bases). The V gene lost 8 bases and the J gene lost 6 bases, with 8 bases spanning the gap. The germline V gene has CDR1 MNHEY and CDR2 SVGAGI. This CDR3 region has 12 residues. The CDR3 sequence: CASRDINSPLHF. CDR3 sequence (DNA): TGTGCCAGCCGGGACATTAATTCACCCCTCCACTTT.

This clone was seen a few times. The rearrangement uses TRBV5-5 and TRBJ1-3, with D uncertain. The CDR3 contains 12 residues. Germline CDR1 SGHKS, CDR2 YYEKEE (reference sequence). Trimming left V 4 bases short and J 8 bases short, with 10 bases between. The CDR3 loop is CASSLGRDTIYF. In DNA form, the CDR3 reads TGTGCCAGCAGCCTGGGCCGAGACACCATATATTTT.

The rearrangement links TRBV10-3 to TRBJ2-2; unclear D gene. V lost 1 base and J lost 4, with 4 bases in between. The CDR3 has 13 amino acids. Germline V lookup: CDR1 ENHRY, CDR2 SYGVKD. CDR3 nucleotides: TGTGCCATCAGTGAGTTCGGCACCGGGGAGCTGTTTTTT. It encodes CAISEFGTGELFF.

This clone was recorded a few times. The rearrangement uses TRBV10-3 and TRBJ2-3; TRBD2 matches 10 bases. The CDR3 spans 18 residues. Per the germline V gene, CDR1 is ENHRY and CDR2 is SYGVKD. V lost 3 bases, J lost 0 bases, and 9 bases stayed unmatched. CDR3: CAISESGPAGGSTDTQYF. In DNA form, the CDR3 reads TGTGCCATCAGTGAATCGGGGCCAGCGGGAGGGAGCACAGATACGCAGTATTTT.

The rearrangement uses TRBV6-6 and TRBJ1-2, with a tentative D call TRBD1 (6 bases). Trimming pared 6 bases from V and 8 bases from J, leaving 22 bases between. The CDR3 has 15 amino acids. From germline, CDR1 is MNHNY and CDR2 SVGAGI (reference sequence). The CDR3 reads CASRDWTVQMHGYTF. Written as DNA, the CDR3 is TGTGCCAGCAGAGATTGGACAGTTCAAATGCACGGCTACACCTTC.

This chain links TRBV5-1 with TRBJ1-6; perhaps TRBD1 as D (6 bases). V was trimmed by 1 base and J by 10 bases, leaving 12 bases between them. Germline V gene sequence: CDR1 SGHRS, CDR2 YFSETQ. CDR3 length equals 14 residues. CDR3 residues: CASSLSRGGSPLHF. CDR3 sequence (DNA): TGCGCCAGCAGCTTGAGCAGGGGCGGGTCACCCCTCCACTTT.

CDR3 coding DNA: TGCGCCAGCAGCCAAGATCCCGACAGGCAGAACACTGAAGCTTTCTTT. As protein: CASSQDPDRQNTEAFF. The chain has TRBV4-3 and TRBJ1-1; weak D call: TRBD1 (6 bases). Trimming cost V 0 bases and J 1 base, with 12 bases left between them. From germline, CDR1 is LGHNA and CDR2 YSLEER. This CDR3 has 16 residues.

V and J are TRBV9 and TRBJ2-2; 10 positions agree with TRBD1. The V gene end was trimmed by 3 bases and the J gene end by 10 bases; junction bases not matched to a gene: 12. Germline-derived CDR1 and CDR2 are SGDLS and YYNGEE. This CDR3 is 16 amino acids long. CDR3 sequence (DNA): TGTGCCAGCAGCGCCCCCGGGACAGGGGTGAGGGTGGAGCTGTTTTTT. Translating it yields CASSAPGTGVRVELFF.

The chain carries TRBV5-1 and TRBJ2-2, with TRBD2 identical over 11 bases. CDR3 length: 16 amino acids. After removal of 4 bases from V and 4 bases from J, the junction contained 6 bases not matched to a gene. Looked up from germline, CDR1 is SGHRS and CDR2 is YFSETQ. CDR3 residues: CASSLTSGIGTGELFF. CDR3 DNA: TGCGCCAGCAGCCTGACTAGCGGGATTGGCACCGGGGAGCTGTTTTTT.

V and J are TRBV2 and TRBJ1-5; the match to TRBD1 covers 8 bases. This CDR3 comprises 12 residues. V was clipped by 6 bases and J by 6 bases; unmatched bases: 1. Germline CDR1 and CDR2: SNHLY and FYNNEI. CDR3 residues: CASSQGAQPQHF. The CDR3 bases are TGTGCCAGCAGCCAGGGGGCTCAGCCCCAGCATTTT.

The table lists this clone with a count of one. The chain joins TRBV21-1 to TRBJ1-5; the tabulated D call, TRBD1, remains unverified against the DNA. TRBV21-1 has pseudogene status. The CDR3 loop spans 14 amino acids. The CDR3 here is CALKSRGRGQPQHF. In DNA form, the CDR3 reads TGTGCCCTCAAAAGCAGGGGAAGGGGACAGCCCCAGCATTTT.

The chain recombines TRBV3-1 (or the pseudogene TRBV3-2) with TRBJ2-7, with unresolved D. CDR3 size: 14 residues. Germline V lookup: CDR1 LGHDT, CDR2 YNNKEL (reference sequence). V dropped 0 bases and J dropped 2 bases, with 8 bases sitting between them. The CDR3 sequence is CASSQERVTYEQYF. CDR3 DNA: TGTGCCAGCAGCCAAGAGCGCGTTACCTACGAGCAGTACTTC.

The rearrangement links TRBV5-1 to TRBJ1-1; D is unresolved. V was trimmed by 2 bases and J by 1 base, leaving 9 bases between them. Germline loops: CDR1 SGHRS, CDR2 YFSETQ. CDR3 length equals 14 residues. The CDR3 reads CASSFEPPNTEAFF. The CDR3 DNA follows: TGCGCCAGCAGCTTCGAGCCCCCGAACACTGAAGCTTTCTTT.

This chain links TRBV6-5 with TRBJ2-7; D possibly corresponds to TRBD2 (5 bases). Germline lookup yields CDR1 MNHEY and CDR2 SVGAGI. The CDR3 has 13 residues. V lost 11 bases and J lost 7, with 21 bases in between. CDR3 coding DNA: TGTGCCGCTGCGCGGGCCCCCGGGGAGGAGCAGTACTTC. Its protein is CAAARAPGEEQYF.

The chain combines TRBV18 with TRBJ1-5; TRBD1 matches 8 bases. The ends lost 2 bases at V and 7 bases at J; junction bases unmatched: 7. The CDR3 loop spans 15 amino acids. Germline V gene lookup returns CDR1 KGHSH and CDR2 LQKENI. The CDR3 here is CASSPNQGAGQPQHF. The CDR3 nucleotides read TGTGCCAGCTCACCAAATCAGGGGGCCGGGCAGCCCCAGCATTTT.

J is TRBJ2-7 and V is TRBV9; 14 bases map to TRBD2. J was trimmed by 4 bases and V by 3 bases; bases with no gene match: 3. Looked up from germline, CDR1 is SGDLS and CDR2 is YYNGEE. There are 15 residues in the CDR3. The DNA for the CDR3 is TGTGCCAGCAGCGAGGGGACTAGCGGGAGTTACGAGCAGTACTTC. This codes for CASSEGTSGSYEQYF.

The rearrangement joins TRBV5-4 to TRBJ1-1; 7 bases are a match to TRBD1. The CDR3 is made up of 14 amino acids. The germline gives CDR1 SGHNT, CDR2 YYREEE (reference sequence). V lost 4 bases to trimming and J lost 1 base; unmatched junction nucleotides: 4. The CDR3 DNA is TGTGCCAGCAGCGCCAGGACAGGGAACACTGAAGCTTTCTTT. Amino acids: CASSARTGNTEAFF.

The chain is built from TRBV6-1 and TRBJ2-1, with D possibly TRBD2 on 5 matching bases. This CDR3 contains 16 residues. Germline CDR1 is MNHNS and CDR2 is SASEGT. V was shortened by 3 bases and J by 1 base, with 13 bases between the two germline ends. CDR3 amino acids: CASSESLAGSYNEQFF. The DNA of the CDR3 is TGTGCCAGCAGTGAGAGCCTCGCGGGTTCCTACAATGAGCAGTTCTTC.

This rearrangement joins TRBV4-1 to TRBJ2-7, with a tentative D call TRBD2 (6 bases). Between the trimmed V and J ends, which lost 1 base and 4 bases, there was a span of 17 bases. This CDR3 is built from 16 residues. Germline assignment: CDR1 MGHRA and CDR2 YSYEKL. This CDR3 reads CASSQVEPPGAYEQYF. CDR3 nucleotide sequence: TGCGCCAGCAGCCAAGTAGAACCCCCGGGAGCATACGAGCAGTACTTC.

The chain links TRBV11-1 to TRBJ2-7; 12 nucleotides agree with TRBD2. J gave up 2 bases and V 5 bases, and 7 bases lay outside the gene matches. Germline-derived CDR1 and CDR2 are SGHAT and FQDESV (reference sequence). This CDR3 is 16 amino acids long. The CDR3 sequence is CASSPRLAGETYEQYF. CDR3 coding DNA: TGTGCCAGCAGCCCAAGACTAGCGGGAGAGACCTACGAGCAGTACTTC.

This chain connects TRBV27 to TRBJ1-6, with TRBD1 as a possible D gene (6 bases). The CDR3 extends over 15 amino acids. CDR1 and CDR2 (germline): MNHEY, SMNVEV (reference sequence). Between the trimmed V and J ends, which lost 6 bases and 5 bases, there was a span of 14 bases. The CDR3: CASRPQGGDNSPLHF. CDR3 sequence (DNA): TGTGCCAGCAGACCACAGGGTGGAGATAATTCACCCCTCCACTTT.

This clone was seen once. The V call is TRBV6-5, the J call TRBJ1-2; tentatively, D is TRBD1 (5 bases). Trimming shortened V by 5 bases and J by 3 bases, and 16 bases separated the two germline ends. In germline, CDR1 is MNHEY, CDR2 SVGAGI. CDR3 size: 15 residues. Here the CDR3 reads CASSIGWGSDYGYTF. The CDR3 coding sequence is TGTGCCAGCAGTATAGGATGGGGCAGTGACTATGGCTACACCTTC.